The 25 T cell receptor beta chains presented below share a single source sample, sequenced in a study of T cells in Graves' hyperthyroidism and ophthalmopathy. Amplification yielded TCR beta CDR3 regions, with RNA transcripts as the source. When the TCR CDR3 underwent first-round RT-PCR, the HTBI primer set was used. TCRdb passed the multiplex PCR reads through MiXCR, listing each CDR3 protein once. The sample shows about 320,000 distinct CDR3 sequences, over 15% of them seen only once. The sequenced material came from blood. These TCRs come from a young man with Graves' hyperthyroidism.

In its sample, this clonotype was seen many times. The V and J genes are TRBV2 and TRBJ2-7; no clear D gene. CDR3 length: 13 residues. Germline V gives CDR1 SNHLY, CDR2 FYNNEI. Trimming took 7 bases from V and 3 from J, leaving 13 bases between them. The CDR3 loop reads CASMASTIYEQYF. The CDR3 nucleotides read TGTGCCAGCATGGCGTCTACGATCTACGAGCAGTACTTC.

This clonotype has at least ten counts. The CDR3 here is CAWTTRTGAGGTEAFF. CDR3 nucleotides: TGTGCCTGGACCACTAGGACAGGGGCAGGGGGCACTGAAGCTTTCTTT. V gene TRBV30 combines with J gene TRBJ1-1; 9 bases line up with TRBD1. Germline loops: CDR1 GTSNPN, CDR2 SVGIG (reference sequence). V lost 4 bases, J lost 4 bases, and 13 bases stayed unmatched. The CDR3 is 16 residues long. Combining the CDR3 with reference TRBV30 and TRBJ1-1 gives the whole variable domain SQTIHQWPATLVQPVGSPLSLECTVEGTSNPNLYWYRQAAGRGLQLLFYSVGIGQISSEVPQNLSASRPQDRQFILSSKKLLLSDSGFYLCAWTTRTGAGGTEAFFGQGTRLTVV.

The V call is TRBV29-1, the J call TRBJ1-1; unclear D gene. This CDR3 contains 11 residues. CDR1 and CDR2 (germline): SQVTM, ANQGSEA. Trimming removed 2 bases at V and 7 bases at J, with 8 bases between. Here the CDR3 DNA reads TGCAGCGTTGAAAAATCGAGTGAAGCTTTCTTT. Translating gives CSVEKSSEAFF.

V usage is TRBV6-5 and J usage is TRBJ1-2; no definite D call. Trimming pared 2 bases from V and 2 bases from J, leaving 6 bases between. Germline lookup yields CDR1 MNHEY and CDR2 SVGAGI. The CDR3 has 13 amino acids. In DNA, the CDR3 is TGTGCCAGCAGTTACCAGAGGAACTATGGCTACACCTTC. Amino acid sequence: CASSYQRNYGYTF.

This clonotype occurred many times. The J gene is TRBJ1-2, the V gene TRBV28, with a weak D call TRBD1 (5 bases). CDR3 size: 17 residues. V was clipped by 5 bases and J by 6 bases, with 25 bases between them. From germline, CDR1 is MDHEN and CDR2 SYDVKM. The CDR3 sequence: CASSPPLTGTLPNGYTF. The CDR3 DNA is TGTGCCAGCAGTCCCCCCCTCACCGGGACCCTACCTAATGGCTACACCTTC.

The genes are TRBV7-6 and TRBJ2-3; D possibly corresponds to TRBD2 (5 bases). V was trimmed by 1 base and J by 3 bases, leaving 8 bases between them. The CDR3 runs 14 residues. Germline CDR1 and CDR2: SGHVS and FNYEAQ. The CDR3 loop reads CASSLESGTDTQYF. CDR3 nucleotides: TGTGCCAGCAGCTTAGAAAGCGGAACAGATACGCAGTATTTT.

The rearrangement uses TRBV9 and TRBJ2-3; D is ambiguous. With 3 bases removed from V and 0 bases from J, the gap between germline ends came to 11 bases. Germline assignment: CDR1 SGDLS and CDR2 YYNGEE. The CDR3 spans 15 residues. CDR3 nucleotide sequence: TGTGCCAGCAGCGCTTACGGCTCTAGCACAGATACGCAGTATTTT. Translated, it gives CASSAYGSSTDTQYF. The whole variable domain, filled in from reference TRBV9 and TRBJ2-3, reads DSGVTQTPKHLITATGQRVTLRCSPRSGDLSVYWYQQSLDQGLQFLIQYYNGEERAKGNILERFSAQQFPDLHSELNLSSLELGDSALYFCASSAYGSSTDTQYFGPGTRLTVL.

The sample holds a few counts of this clonotype. The chain couples TRBV7-9 to TRBJ2-7; D possibly corresponds to TRBD1 (6 bases). CDR3 size: 16 residues. Trimming shortened V by 0 bases and J by 2 bases, and 14 bases separated the two germline ends. Looked up from germline, CDR1 is SEHNR and CDR2 is FQNEAQ (reference sequence). The CDR3: CASSLALGTPTYEQYF. The DNA of the CDR3 is TGTGCCAGCAGCTTAGCCCTCGGGACACCTACCTACGAGCAGTACTTC.

This clonotype was counted many times. The chain carries TRBV12-3 or TRBV12-4 and TRBJ1-2, with TRBD1 matching over 7 bases. This CDR3 has 15 residues. V gave up 3 bases and J gave up 7 bases; unmatched junction bases: 11. CDR3 loop: CASSFSPEGAGGYTF. Written as DNA, the CDR3 is TGTGCCAGCAGTTTCTCACCTGAGGGGGCAGGTGGCTACACCTTC.

The chain employs TRBV3-1 and TRBJ1-2; 9 bases align to TRBD1. V lost 4 bases to trimming and J lost 4 bases; unmatched junction nucleotides: 4. The germline V gene has CDR1 LGHDT and CDR2 YNNKEL (reference sequence). The CDR3 loop spans 14 amino acids. CDR3 DNA: TGTGCCAGCAGCCGAGGGGACAGGGCCTATGGCTACACCTTC. Its protein is CASSRGDRAYGYTF.

In the case of this clonotype: An end of the junction differs from the germline gene, which may be a read error. The CDR3 is CTSSQGTEKLFF. Written as DNA, the CDR3 is TGTACCAGCAGCCAGGGGACTGAAAAACTGTTTTTT. V gene TRBV11-2 combines with J gene TRBJ1-4, with a possible D match to TRBD1 (6 bases). CDR3 length equals 12 residues. Germline assignment: CDR1 SGHAT and CDR2 FQNNGV.

In its sample, this clonotype was seen a few times. The V gene is TRBV19, the J gene TRBJ2-5; tentative D call: TRBD2 (6 bases). This CDR3 contains 15 residues. The germline CDR1 and CDR2 sequences are LNHDA and SQIVND (reference sequence). Trimming removed 3 bases at V and 1 base at J, with 12 bases between. The CDR3 protein is CASSIPGTPQETQYF. The CDR3 DNA reads as TGTGCCAGTAGTATCCCCGGGACTCCCCAAGAGACCCAGTACTTC.

CDR3 residues: CASSFGQGYSNQPQHF. DNA for the CDR3: TGTGCCAGCAGTTTTGGACAGGGATATAGCAATCAGCCCCAGCATTTT. The chain is built from TRBV12-3 or TRBV12-4 and TRBJ1-5; 8 positions match TRBD1. The V segment lost 3 bases and the J segment 0 bases; nucleotides outside the gene matches: 4. The CDR3 covers 16 residues.

This clonotype was recorded many times. This rearrangement joins TRBV6-1 to TRBJ1-3, with D unresolved. The ends were cut back, 6 bases at V and 3 bases at J, with 12 bases in the middle. Germline V gene data show CDR1 as MNHNS and CDR2 as SASEGT. This CDR3 spans 14 amino acids. The CDR3 loop is CASSHGTDGNTIYF. The DNA for the CDR3 is TGTGCCAGCAGCCATGGCACGGATGGAAACACCATATATTTT.

This clonotype was counted between two and nine times. The chain joins TRBV20-1 to TRBJ1-2; the match to TRBD1 covers 8 bases. Germline CDR1 and CDR2: DFQATT and SNEGSKA (reference sequence). Losses at the gene ends were 5 bases for V and 1 base for J; bases not matched to a gene: 3. The CDR3 contains 13 residues. CDR3 DNA: TGCAGTGCTCGGGACAGGAGTAACTATGGCTACACCTTC. Translating gives CSARDRSNYGYTF.

There are a few counts of this clonotype. The V call is TRBV10-3, the J call TRBJ2-3, with D possibly being TRBD1 or TRBD2 (8 bases each). There are 16 residues in the CDR3. Germline CDR1 ENHRY, CDR2 SYGVKD. Trimming left V 7 bases short and J 6 bases short, with 23 bases between. The DNA for the CDR3 is TGTGCCATCACAAGCGGACAGGGACTAGGGTCCGATACGCAGTATTTT. As protein: CAITSGQGLGSDTQYF.

This clonotype has ten or more counts. The CDR3 bases are TGTGCCAGCAGGCGGACTAGCGGTACGGGTACGCAGTATTTT. This encodes CASRRTSGTGTQYF. The chain uses TRBV11-2 and TRBJ2-3, with 10 nucleotides matching TRBD2. V dropped 6 bases and J dropped 8; count of bases not matched to a gene: 8. CDR3 size: 14 residues. CDR1 and CDR2 from the germline V gene are SGHAT and FQNNGV.

This clonotype was seen many times. This sequence joins TRBV18 and TRBJ2-1; D may be TRBD2 (6 bases). V was pared by 4 bases and J by 7 bases, with 8 bases between. Germline lookup yields CDR1 KGHSH and CDR2 LQKENI. The CDR3 contains 12 residues. The CDR3 region has the DNA TGTGCCAGCTCACGTCGGGAGAATGAGCAGTTCTTC. This encodes CASSRRENEQFF.

This clonotype was recorded at least ten times. The chain is built from TRBV12-3 or TRBV12-4 and TRBJ2-7; D unresolved. The CDR3 has 12 residues. V lost 5 bases to trimming and J lost 2 bases, with 7 bases between them. CDR3 in DNA: TGTGCCAGCAGTCAGAACGCCTACGAGCAGTACTTC. Protein: CASSQNAYEQYF.

V gene TRBV20-1 combines with J gene TRBJ2-7; 15 nucleotides align to TRBD2. Germline CDR1 and CDR2: DFQATT and SNEGSKA (reference sequence). After removal of 4 bases from V and 5 bases from J, the junction contained 6 bases not matched to a gene. The CDR3 has 15 amino acids. CDR3 coding DNA: TGCAGTGCTATGGGACTAGCGGGAGGTATCCACGAGCAGTACTTC. Its protein is CSAMGLAGGIHEQYF.

This clonotype was counted at least ten times. V usage is TRBV9 and J usage is TRBJ2-5, with 7 bases that match TRBD2. With V trimmed by 4 bases and J by 3 bases, 9 bases remained unmatched. Germline V gives CDR1 SGDLS, CDR2 YYNGEE. The CDR3 sequence is 15 residues long. The CDR3 coding sequence is TGTGCCAGCAGCTCGCAGGGACTAACTGAAGAGACCCAGTACTTC. Amino acid sequence: CASSSQGLTEETQYF.

The genes are TRBV7-9 and TRBJ1-2; D remains ambiguous. V was cut by 5 bases and J by 8 bases, with 12 bases left in between. Germline lookup yields CDR1 SEHNR and CDR2 FQNEAQ (reference sequence). The CDR3 contains 12 residues. CDR3 region: CASSLHGSGYTF. The CDR3 nucleotides are TGTGCCAGCAGCCTCCACGGGTCGGGCTACACCTTC.

The V gene is TRBV3-1, the J gene TRBJ2-4, with a weak D call TRBD2 (6 bases). The CDR3 extends over 18 amino acids. CDR1 is LGHDT and CDR2 is YNNKEL in the germline V gene (reference sequence). V lost 8 bases, J lost 0 bases, and 23 bases lay in between. CDR3 loop: CASSGTGVSGLAKNIQYF. The DNA of the CDR3 is TGTGCCAGCTCAGGGACTGGTGTTAGCGGACTAGCCAAAAACATTCAGTACTTC.

This clonotype was picked up many times. The J gene is TRBJ1-5, the V gene TRBV18; the D gene is possibly TRBD1 (5 bases). The CDR3 covers 13 residues. V dropped 1 base and J dropped 5 bases, with 6 bases sitting between them. Germline V CDR1 and CDR2: KGHSH, LQKENI. As DNA, the CDR3 is TGTGCCAGCTCACCACAAGGGGATCAGCCCCAGCATTTT. This sequence encodes CASSPQGDQPQHF.

This clonotype was seen ten or more times. J is TRBJ1-5 and V is TRBV12-5; D unresolved. CDR3 length: 13 residues. Trimming removed 3 bases from V and 5 bases from J, with 8 bases in between. The germline gives CDR1 LGHNT, CDR2 FRNRAP. CDR3 region: CASGFTEDQPQHF. The CDR3, as DNA: TGTGCTAGTGGTTTTACAGAGGATCAGCCCCAGCATTTT.